The 20 T cell receptor beta chains reported below all come from one sample, sequenced in a study of blood T cells in healthy people across ages. Combining a sample-barcoded 5' primer with a J-beta primer mix, a second PCR ran for roughly 7 to 12 cycles. MiXCR, run by TCRdb on the 5' RACE reads, gives a single entry per CDR3 protein. The sample yields about 800,000 distinct CDR3 sequences, roughly 64% seen once. Input material: blood. These receptor sequences come from a man aged 30 to 39 in good health.

The J gene is TRBJ2-6, the V gene TRBV5-1; D is unclear. Between the trimmed V and J ends, which lost 0 bases and 12 bases, there was a span of 13 bases. Per the germline V gene, CDR1 is SGHRS and CDR2 is YFSETQ. This CDR3 region has 14 residues. Here the CDR3 DNA reads TGCGCCAGCAGCTTGGGTTGGCAAGCCGGCGTCCTGACTTTC. Its protein is CASSLGWQAGVLTF.

V usage is TRBV14 and J usage is TRBJ2-3, with 9 bases fitting TRBD2. CDR1 is SGHDN and CDR2 is FVKESK in the germline V gene. With V trimmed by 8 bases and J by 0 bases, 18 bases remained unmatched. The CDR3 length is 19 residues. CDR3 DNA: TGTGCCAGCCTCACCTCGATGACTAGCGGAACCGCTAGCACAGATACGCAGTATTTT. Residues: CASLTSMTSGTASTDTQYF.

The chain has TRBV7-9 and TRBJ1-2; D unclear. This CDR3 contains 13 residues. CDR1 and CDR2 from the germline V gene are SEHNR and FQNEAQ (reference sequence). V dropped 5 bases and J dropped 4 bases, with 11 bases sitting between them. The CDR3 loop reads CASSTSGIYGYTF. In nucleotides, the CDR3 is TGTGCCAGCAGCACATCAGGAATCTATGGCTACACCTTC.

V usage is TRBV27 and J usage is TRBJ2-1; TRBD2 agrees at 7 bases. Trimming removed 5 bases from V and 5 bases from J; junction bases left unmatched: 12. This CDR3 contains 16 residues. CDR1 is MNHEY and CDR2 is SMNVEV in the germline V gene (reference sequence). The CDR3 region is CASSPMSGMLHNEQFF. DNA for the CDR3: TGTGCCAGCAGTCCAATGAGCGGGATGTTGCACAATGAGCAGTTCTTC.

The rearrangement joins TRBV20-1 to TRBJ2-7; D remains ambiguous. The J call is doubtful: the DNA matches TRBJ2-5 better. The CDR3 has 12 residues. From germline, CDR1 is DFQATT and CDR2 SNEGSKA (reference sequence). CDR3 loop: CSAPPVGETQYF. The CDR3 bases are TGCAGTGCTCCCCCAGTGGGAGAGACCCAGTACTTC.

The CDR3 reads CASKLHPARTATPSGDTQYF. The CDR3 DNA follows: TGTGCCAGCAAACTACACCCGGCTAGGACAGCTACCCCTTCGGGGGATACGCAGTATTTT. V is TRBV6-1 and J is TRBJ2-3; weak D call: TRBD1 (6 bases). V lost 7 bases and J 6 bases, leaving 35 bases between the germline ends. The CDR3 has 20 amino acids. CDR1 MNHNS and CDR2 SASEGT come from the germline V gene.

The CDR3 sequence: CSVAFRGFYNEQFF. CDR3 nucleotides: TGCAGCGTTGCGTTTCGGGGTTTCTACAATGAGCAGTTCTTC. The gene calls are TRBV29-1 and TRBJ2-1; D might be TRBD2 (5 bases). V was clipped by 4 bases and J by 3 bases, with 13 bases between them. The CDR3 covers 14 residues. Germline CDR1 reads SQVTM; CDR2 reads ANQGSEA.

The V and J genes are TRBV20-1 and TRBJ2-1, with 10 bases identical to TRBD2. In germline, CDR1 is DFQATT, CDR2 SNEGSKA (reference sequence). Losses at the gene ends were 0 bases for V and 0 bases for J; bases not matched to a gene: 14. The CDR3 sequence is 20 residues long. CDR3 in amino acids: CSARETLGTSAGSSYNEQFF. CDR3 nucleotides: TGCAGTGCTAGAGAAACCCTTGGGACTAGCGCAGGAAGCTCCTACAATGAGCAGTTCTTC.

The CDR3 sequence is CASSQRQGLYNEQFF. Here the CDR3 DNA reads TGTGCCAGCAGCCAGAGACAGGGCCTATACAATGAGCAGTTCTTC. This chain connects TRBV6-6 to TRBJ2-1; 7 bases match TRBD1. The germline gives CDR1 MNHNY, CDR2 SVGAGI (reference sequence). Trimming cost V 6 bases and J 4 bases; bases outside gene matches: 9. The CDR3 totals 15 residues.

A word on this clonotype: An end of the junction does not agree with germline; a read error may underlie this. The J gene is TRBJ1-2, the V gene TRBV5-1, with D hard to call. CDR3 length: 14 residues. CDR1 and CDR2 from the germline V gene are SGHRS and YFSETQ. This CDR3 reads CACSLERNNYGYTF. The CDR3 nucleotides are TGCGCCTGCAGCTTGGAGCGGAATAACTATGGCTACACCTTC.

The chain is built from TRBV24-1 and TRBJ2-1; 16 bases map to TRBD2. The germline CDR1 and CDR2 sequences are KGHDR and SFDVKD. There are 19 residues in the CDR3. V was pared by 6 bases and J by 0 bases, with 7 bases of the junction left unmatched. CDR3 sequence: CATSSPGLAGGGSYNEQFF. CDR3 nucleotide sequence: TGTGCCACCAGTTCTCCGGGACTAGCGGGAGGGGGCTCCTACAATGAGCAGTTCTTC.

This clonotype has only a few counts. The rearrangement links TRBV7-2 to TRBJ2-7; 7 bases fit TRBD2. The junction had 11 bases not matched to a gene; V was cut back by 6 bases and J by 6 bases. Germline V gene sequence: CDR1 SGHTA, CDR2 FQGNSA. This CDR3 has 14 residues. The CDR3 reads CASSIGAGEAEQYF. The CDR3 coding sequence is TGTGCCAGCAGTATAGGGGCGGGAGAGGCCGAGCAGTACTTC.

Worth noting for this clonotype: One end of the junction does not line up with germline, which may come from a read error. This chain joins TRBV7-9 and TRBJ2-5, with TRBD1 matching 10 bases. The CDR3 contains 15 residues. The germline gives CDR1 SEHNR, CDR2 FQNEAQ (reference sequence). The DNA of the CDR3 is TGTGCTAGCAGCCAACCGACAGGGGGCGGGGAGACCCAGTACTTC. The encoded protein is CASSQPTGGGETQYF.

The rearrangement uses TRBV29-1 and TRBJ2-3; 13 bases align to TRBD2. With 6 bases clipped from V and 2 bases from J, the junction kept 2 bases outside the gene matches. The CDR3 is 14 amino acids. CDR1 is SQVTM, CDR2 ANQGSEA, per germline. The CDR3 is CSVGTSGITDTQYF. The CDR3 DNA reads as TGCAGCGTGGGGACTAGCGGGATCACAGATACGCAGTATTTT.

J is TRBJ2-1 and V is TRBV30; TRBD1 matches at 7 bases. Germline CDR1 GTSNPN, CDR2 SVGIG (reference sequence). This CDR3 contains 11 residues. Germline trimming cut 5 bases from V and 15 bases from J; bases unmatched to any gene: 10. CDR3 nucleotides: TGTGCCTGGGAGGGACAGCAAAGGGCGTTCTTC. It is translated as CAWEGQQRAFF. The full variable domain, with the rest looked up from reference TRBV30 and TRBJ2-1, is SQTIHQWPATLVQPVGSPLSLECTVEGTSNPNLYWYRQAAGRGLQLLFYSVGIGQISSEVPQNLSASRPQDRQFILSSKKLLLSDSGFYLCAWEGQQRAFFGPGTRLTVL.

The chain couples TRBV7-3 to TRBJ1-5, with D possibly TRBD1 on 5 matching bases. Between the trimmed V and J ends, which lost 10 bases and 1 base, there was a span of 20 bases. The CDR3 contains 16 residues. Germline V gene sequence: CDR1 SGHTA, CDR2 FQGTGA. The DNA of the CDR3 is TGTGCCACATGCCCGGGGACCTCCGGGAGCAATCAGCCCCAGCATTTT. This sequence encodes CATCPGTSGSNQPQHF.

This clonotype occurred once. The chain carries TRBV3-1 and TRBJ2-1; 7 bases agree with TRBD1. Germline V gene lookup returns CDR1 LGHDT and CDR2 YNNKEL (reference sequence). V trimming: 0 bases; J trimming: 8 bases; junction bases outside the gene matches: 10. The CDR3 has 16 amino acids. In nucleotides, the CDR3 is TGTGCCAGCAGCCAAGATGGTGGGACAGAATCCGATGAGCAGTTCTTC. Residues: CASSQDGGTESDEQFF.

As for this clonotype: The junction differs from germline at one of its ends, possibly a read error. The J gene is TRBJ2-7, the V gene TRBV2; TRBD1 matches at 9 bases. The CDR3 covers 14 residues. The germline V gene has CDR1 SNHLY and CDR2 FYNNEI. DNA for the CDR3: TGTGCCTGCAGTCCGGACAGGGGAAACTACGAGCAGTACTTC. It translates to CACSPDRGNYEQYF.

The table lists this clonotype with a few counts. The genes are TRBV20-1 and TRBJ2-3, with a weak D call TRBD1 (6 bases). CDR3 length: 15 amino acids. V lost 3 bases and J 2 bases, leaving 15 bases between the germline ends. Per the germline V gene, CDR1 is DFQATT and CDR2 is SNEGSKA (reference sequence). For the CDR3, the DNA is TGCAGTGCTAGCCAGACAGGCCCCGTCACAGATACGCAGTATTTT. Encoded protein: CSASQTGPVTDTQYF.

This clonotype was found a few times. The V and J genes are TRBV7-2 and TRBJ1-5; 8 bases align to TRBD1. Germline CDR1 reads SGHTA; CDR2 reads FQGNSA. J lost 6 bases, V lost 5 bases, and 15 bases had no gene match. The CDR3 is 17 residues long. The CDR3 protein is CASSQAIGQGWSQPQHF. The CDR3 nucleotides read TGTGCCAGCAGCCAGGCCATTGGACAGGGTTGGTCTCAGCCCCAGCATTTT.